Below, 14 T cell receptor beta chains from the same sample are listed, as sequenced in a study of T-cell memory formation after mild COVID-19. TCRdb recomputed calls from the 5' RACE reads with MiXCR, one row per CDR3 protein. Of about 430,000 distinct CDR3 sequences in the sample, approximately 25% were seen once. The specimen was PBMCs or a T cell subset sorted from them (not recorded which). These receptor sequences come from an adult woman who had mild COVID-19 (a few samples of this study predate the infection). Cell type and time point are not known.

The CDR3 loop reads CATSGRGTYEQYF. CDR3 in DNA: TGTGCCACCAGTGGTAGGGGGACCTACGAGCAGTACTTC. The chain joins TRBV24-1 to TRBJ2-7, with a possible D match to TRBD1 (6 bases). This CDR3 is built from 13 residues. Trimming pared 5 bases from V and 2 bases from J, leaving 9 bases between. Germline V lookup: CDR1 KGHDR, CDR2 SFDVKD.

CDR3 nucleotide sequence: TGCAGTGCTAGAGAGGGGTGGACCCAGTACTTC. Its protein is CSAREGWTQYF. The chain combines TRBV20-1 with TRBJ2-5; D gene ambiguous. V shed 0 bases and J shed 7 bases, with 6 bases lying between them. Germline-derived CDR1 and CDR2 are DFQATT and SNEGSKA (reference sequence). The CDR3 has 11 amino acids.

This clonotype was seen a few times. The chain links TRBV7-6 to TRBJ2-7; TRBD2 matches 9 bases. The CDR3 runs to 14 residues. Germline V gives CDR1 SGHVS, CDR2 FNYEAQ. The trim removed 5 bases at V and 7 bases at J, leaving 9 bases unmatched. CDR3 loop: CASSPGTSTREQYF. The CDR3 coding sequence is TGTGCCAGCAGCCCCGGGACTAGCACCAGGGAGCAGTACTTC.

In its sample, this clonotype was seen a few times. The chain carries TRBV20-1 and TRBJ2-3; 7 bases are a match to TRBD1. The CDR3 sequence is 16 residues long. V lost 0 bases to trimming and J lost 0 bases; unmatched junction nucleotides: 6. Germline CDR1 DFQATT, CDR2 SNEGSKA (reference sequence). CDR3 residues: CSARDPGRGSTDTQYF. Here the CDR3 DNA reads TGCAGTGCTAGAGATCCTGGCAGGGGGAGCACAGATACGCAGTATTTT.

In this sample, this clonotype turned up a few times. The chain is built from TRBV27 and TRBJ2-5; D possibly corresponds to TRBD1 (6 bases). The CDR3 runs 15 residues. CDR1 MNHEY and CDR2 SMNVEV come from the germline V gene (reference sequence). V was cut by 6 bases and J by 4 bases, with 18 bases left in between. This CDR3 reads CASSPYQGRPETQYF. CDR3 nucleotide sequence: TGTGCCAGCAGCCCGTATCAGGGGCGTCCAGAGACCCAGTACTTC.

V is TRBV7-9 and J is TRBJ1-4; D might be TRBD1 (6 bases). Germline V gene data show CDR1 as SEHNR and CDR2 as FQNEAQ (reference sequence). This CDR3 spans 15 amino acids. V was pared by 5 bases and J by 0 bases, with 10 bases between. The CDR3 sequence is CASSPRTATNEKLFF. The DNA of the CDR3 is TGTGCCAGCAGCCCCCGGACAGCAACTAATGAAAAACTGTTTTTT.

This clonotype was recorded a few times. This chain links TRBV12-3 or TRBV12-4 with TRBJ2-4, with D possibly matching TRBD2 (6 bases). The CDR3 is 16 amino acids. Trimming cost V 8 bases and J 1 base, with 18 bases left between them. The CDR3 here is CASLLSGVRAKNIQYF. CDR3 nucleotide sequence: TGTGCCAGCCTACTCTCGGGGGTGAGGGCCAAAAACATTCAGTACTTC.

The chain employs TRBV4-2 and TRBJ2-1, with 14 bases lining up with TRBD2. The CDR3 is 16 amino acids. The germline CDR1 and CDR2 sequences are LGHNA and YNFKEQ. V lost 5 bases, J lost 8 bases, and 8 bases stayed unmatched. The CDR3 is CASSLEGTSGSYEQFF. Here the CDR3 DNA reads TGTGCCAGCAGCTTGGAGGGGACTAGCGGGAGCTATGAGCAGTTCTTC.

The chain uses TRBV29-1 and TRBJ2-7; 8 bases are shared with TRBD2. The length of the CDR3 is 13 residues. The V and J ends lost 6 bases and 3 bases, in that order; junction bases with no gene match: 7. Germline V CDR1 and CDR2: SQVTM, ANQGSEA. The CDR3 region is CSVRSGIFYEQYF. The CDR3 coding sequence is TGCAGCGTACGTAGCGGGATCTTCTACGAGCAGTACTTC.

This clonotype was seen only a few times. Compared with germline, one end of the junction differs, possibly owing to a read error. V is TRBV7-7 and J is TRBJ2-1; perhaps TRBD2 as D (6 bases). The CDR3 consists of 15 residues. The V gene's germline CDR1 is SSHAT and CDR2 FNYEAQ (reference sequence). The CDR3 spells CASSPGTGVGDEQFF. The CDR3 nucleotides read TGTGCTAGCAGTCCCGGGACGGGGGTGGGCGATGAGCAGTTCTTC.

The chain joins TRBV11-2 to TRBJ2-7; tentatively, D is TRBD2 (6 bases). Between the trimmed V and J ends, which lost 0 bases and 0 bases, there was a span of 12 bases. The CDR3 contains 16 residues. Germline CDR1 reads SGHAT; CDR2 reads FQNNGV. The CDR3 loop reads CASSLDTFGGSYEQYF. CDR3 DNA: TGTGCCAGCAGCTTAGATACCTTCGGGGGCTCCTACGAGCAGTACTTC.

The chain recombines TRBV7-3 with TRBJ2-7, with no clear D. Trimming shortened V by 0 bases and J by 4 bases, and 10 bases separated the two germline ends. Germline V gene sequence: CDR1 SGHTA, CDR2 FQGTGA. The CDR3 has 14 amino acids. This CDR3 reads CASSLTPGQYEQYF. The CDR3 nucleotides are TGTGCCAGCAGCTTAACCCCCGGGCAGTACGAGCAGTACTTC.

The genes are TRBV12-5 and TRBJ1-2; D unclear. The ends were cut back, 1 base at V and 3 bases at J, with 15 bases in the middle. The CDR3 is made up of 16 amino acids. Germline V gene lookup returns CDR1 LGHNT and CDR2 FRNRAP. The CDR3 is CASGLAPLGLDYGYTF. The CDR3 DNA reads TGTGCTAGTGGTTTGGCCCCCCTAGGACTCGACTATGGCTACACCTTC. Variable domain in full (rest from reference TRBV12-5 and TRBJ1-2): DARVTQTPRHKVTEMGQEVTMRCQPILGHNTVFWYRQTMMQGLELLAYFRNRAPLDDSGMPKDRFSAEMPDATLATLKIQPSEPRDSAVYFCASGLAPLGLDYGYTFGSGTRLTVV.

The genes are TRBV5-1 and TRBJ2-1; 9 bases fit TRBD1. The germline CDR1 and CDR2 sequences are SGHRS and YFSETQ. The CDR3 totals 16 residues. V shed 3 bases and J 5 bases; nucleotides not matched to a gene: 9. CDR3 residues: CASSSKQGARNNEQFF. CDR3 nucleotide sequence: TGCGCCAGCAGCTCCAAACAGGGGGCGAGGAACAATGAGCAGTTCTTC.